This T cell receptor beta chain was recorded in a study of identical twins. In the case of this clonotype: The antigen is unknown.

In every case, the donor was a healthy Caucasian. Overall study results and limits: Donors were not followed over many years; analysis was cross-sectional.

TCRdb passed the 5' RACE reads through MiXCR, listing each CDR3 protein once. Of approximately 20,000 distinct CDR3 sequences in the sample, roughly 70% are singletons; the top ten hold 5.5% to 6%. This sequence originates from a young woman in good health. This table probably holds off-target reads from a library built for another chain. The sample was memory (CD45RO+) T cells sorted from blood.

This CDR3 is CASSPLGETQYF. The CDR3 nucleotides are TGTGCCAGCAGCCCATTGGGGGAGACCCAGTACTTC. This chain links TRBV11-1 with TRBJ2-5; D is undetermined. CDR3 size: 12 residues. Trimming pared 5 bases from V and 5 bases from J, leaving 9 bases between. Per the germline V gene, CDR1 is SGHAT and CDR2 is FQDESV (reference sequence).